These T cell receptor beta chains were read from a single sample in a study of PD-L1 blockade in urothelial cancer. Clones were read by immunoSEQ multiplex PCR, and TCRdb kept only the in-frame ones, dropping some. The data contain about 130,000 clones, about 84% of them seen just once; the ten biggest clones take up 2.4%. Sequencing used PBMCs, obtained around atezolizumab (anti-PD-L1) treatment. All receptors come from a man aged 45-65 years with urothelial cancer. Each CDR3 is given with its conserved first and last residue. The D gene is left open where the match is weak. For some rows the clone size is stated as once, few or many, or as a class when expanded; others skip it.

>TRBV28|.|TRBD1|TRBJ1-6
CATATGVAYNSPLHF
TGTGCCACCGCGACAGGGGTAGCCTATAATTCACCCCTCCACTTT
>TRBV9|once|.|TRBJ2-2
CASSARVQNTGELFF
TGTGCCAGCAGCGCCCGGGTCCAGAACACCGGGGAGCTGTTTTTT
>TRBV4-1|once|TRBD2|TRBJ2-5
CASSHLAGGRETQYF
TGCGCCAGCAGCCATTTAGCGGGAGGGCGGGAGACCCAGTACTTC
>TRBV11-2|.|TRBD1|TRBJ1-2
CASRPTGYNYGYTF
TGTGCCAGCAGACCGACAGGGTACAACTATGGCTACACCTTC
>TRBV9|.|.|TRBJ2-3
CASSKVAVLTDTQYF
TGTGCCAGCAGCAAGGTCGCGGTTCTCACAGATACGCAGTATTTT
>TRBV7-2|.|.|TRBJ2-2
CASSALGAATGELFF
TGTGCCAGCAGCGCCCTAGGGGCAGCTACCGGGGAGCTGTTTTTT
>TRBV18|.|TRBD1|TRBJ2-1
CASTRDRGSDEQFF
TGTGCCAGCACCCGGGACAGGGGGAGTGATGAGCAGTTCTTC
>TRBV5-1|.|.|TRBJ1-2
CASSWGGQDYGYTF
TGCGCCAGCAGCTGGGGGGGACAAGACTATGGCTACACCTTC
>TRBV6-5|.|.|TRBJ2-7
CASSTSLYEQYF
TGTGCCAGCAGCACCTCACTCTACGAGCAGTACTTC
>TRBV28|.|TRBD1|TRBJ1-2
CASSRQGSGGYTF
TGTGCCAGCAGCCGACAGGGATCAGGTGGCTACACCTTC
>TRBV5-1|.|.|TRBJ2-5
CASSLVLAPQETQYF
TGCGCCAGCAGCTTGGTGCTAGCGCCACAAGAGACCCAGTACTTC
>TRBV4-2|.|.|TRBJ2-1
CASSPGWEQFF
TGTGCCAGCAGCCCCGGTTGGGAGCAGTTCTTC
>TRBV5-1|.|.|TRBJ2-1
CASRVTVSYNEQFF
TGCGCCAGCAGAGTGACAGTATCCTACAATGAGCAGTTCTTC
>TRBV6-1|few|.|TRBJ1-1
CASRDNRVTEAFF
TGTGCCAGCAGGGATAACAGGGTCACTGAAGCTTTCTTT
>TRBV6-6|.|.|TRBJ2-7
CASSPAERSYEQYF
TGTGCCAGCAGCCCCGCTGAGAGATCTTACGAGCAGTACTTC
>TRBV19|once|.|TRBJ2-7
CASSSSSVRGHYEQYF
TGTGCCAGTAGTTCGAGCTCCGTGCGGGGGCACTACGAGCAGTACTTC
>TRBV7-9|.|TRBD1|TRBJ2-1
CASSASGTGNEQFF
TGTGCCAGCAGCGCCTCCGGGACAGGGAATGAGCAGTTCTTC
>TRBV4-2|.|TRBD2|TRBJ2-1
CASSHLAGGEYNEQFF
TGTGCCAGCAGCCACCTAGCGGGAGGGGAATACAATGAGCAGTTCTTC
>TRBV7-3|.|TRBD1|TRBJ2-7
CASSWTGGYEQYF
TGTGCCAGCAGCTGGACAGGGGGGTACGAGCAGTACTTC
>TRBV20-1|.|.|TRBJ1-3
CSARSGNTIYF
TGCAGTGCTAGAAGCGGAAACACCATATATTTT
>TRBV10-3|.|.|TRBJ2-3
CAISESSDTQYF
TGTGCCATCAGTGAGTCATCGGATACGCAGTATTTT
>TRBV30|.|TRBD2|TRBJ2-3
CAWGLAGGGRPPDTQYF
TGTGCCTGGGGACTAGCGGGAGGGGGCAGGCCCCCAGATACGCAGTATTTT
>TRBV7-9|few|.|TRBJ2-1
CASSLGQNLRDEQFF
TGTGCCAGCAGCTTAGGACAAAACCTGAGGGATGAGCAGTTCTTC
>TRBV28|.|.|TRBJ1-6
CASKLRGALNSPLHF
TGTGCCAGCAAACTTCGGGGGGCCCTTAATTCACCCCTCCACTTT
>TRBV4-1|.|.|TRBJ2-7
CASSHGGLGYEQYF
TGCGCCAGCAGCCATGGAGGGTTGGGGTACGAGCAGTACTTC
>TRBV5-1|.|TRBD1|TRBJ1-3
CASSQGQSSGNTIYF
TGCGCCAGCAGCCAGGGACAGAGCTCTGGAAACACCATATATTTT
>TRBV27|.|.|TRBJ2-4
CASRLAIAKNIQYF
TGTGCCAGCAGACTTGCCATAGCCAAAAACATTCAGTACTTC
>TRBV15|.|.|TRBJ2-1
CATSRDLASGGRNNEQFF
TGTGCCACCAGCAGAGATCTAGCTTCAGGCGGGCGGAACAATGAGCAGTTCTTC
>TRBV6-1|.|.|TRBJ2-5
CASSVARSYQETQYF
TGTGCCAGCAGTGTAGCGCGGTCGTACCAAGAGACCCAGTACTTC
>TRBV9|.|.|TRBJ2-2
CASSVGQEVGELFF
TGTGCCAGCAGCGTAGGACAGGAGGTCGGGGAGCTGTTTTTT
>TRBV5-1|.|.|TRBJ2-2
CASSRQRSNTGELFF
TGCGCCAGCAGTCGACAGAGATCGAACACCGGGGAGCTGTTTTTT
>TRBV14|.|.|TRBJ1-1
CASSRTGLMNRMNTEAFF
TGTGCCAGCAGCCGAACAGGTTTAATGAACCGTATGAACACTGAAGCTTTCTTT
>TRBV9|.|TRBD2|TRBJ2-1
CASSRLKGLAGGEHYNEQFF
TGTGCCAGCAGTCGACTCAAGGGACTAGCGGGAGGCGAACACTACAATGAGCAGTTCTTC
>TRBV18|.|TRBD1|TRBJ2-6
CASSQGASGANVLTF
TGTGCCAGCTCACAGGGGGCGTCAGGGGCCAACGTCCTGACTTTC
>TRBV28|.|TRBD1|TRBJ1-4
CASSFLRQGAEKLFF
TGTGCCAGCAGTTTCCTGAGGCAGGGGGCCGAGAAACTGTTTTTT
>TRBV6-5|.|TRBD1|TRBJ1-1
CASSPRDRLDTEAFF
TGTGCCAGCAGTCCCCGGGACAGGTTAGACACTGAAGCTTTCTTT
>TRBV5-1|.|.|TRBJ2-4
CASSLEGSAKNIQYF
TGCGCCAGCAGCTTGGAAGGGAGCGCCAAAAACATTCAGTACTTC
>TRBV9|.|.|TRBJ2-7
CASSVGRESSYEQYF
TGTGCCAGCAGCGTAGGGAGAGAGAGCTCCTACGAGCAGTACTTC
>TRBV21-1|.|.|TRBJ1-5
CASSKGQYGNQPQHF
TGTGCCAGCAGCAAAGGGCAGTATGGCAATCAGCCCCAGCATTTT
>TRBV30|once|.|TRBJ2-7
CAWSIGMPAAGNF
TGTGCCTGGAGTATTGGAATGCCAGCTGCGGGTAACTTC
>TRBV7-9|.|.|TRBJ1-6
CASSRRGSSYNSPLHF
TGTGCCAGCAGCAGGAGGGGTTCTTCCTATAATTCACCCCTCCACTTT
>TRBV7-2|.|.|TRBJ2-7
CASSLNSPHGVDHYEQYF
TGTGCCAGCAGCCTAAACAGCCCCCATGGTGTAGACCACTACGAGCAGTACTTC
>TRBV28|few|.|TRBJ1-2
CASSFVGGSYGYTF
TGTGCCAGCAGTTTCGTAGGGGGTTCCTATGGCTACACCTTC
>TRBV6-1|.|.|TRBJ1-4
CASTRRGGANEKLFF
TGTGCCAGCACCCGACGGGGGGGTGCTAATGAAAAACTGTTTTTT
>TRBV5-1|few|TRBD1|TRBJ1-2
CASSRGQAYGYTF
TGCGCCAGCAGCAGGGGACAGGCCTATGGCTACACCTTC
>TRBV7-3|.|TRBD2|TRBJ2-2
CASSLIALGAGEVTGELFF
TGTGCCAGCAGCTTAATCGCCCTGGGAGCGGGAGAAGTCACCGGGGAGCTGTTTTTT
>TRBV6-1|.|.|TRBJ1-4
CASSGAIDEKLFF
TGTGCCAGCAGTGGGGCAATTGATGAAAAACTGTTTTTT
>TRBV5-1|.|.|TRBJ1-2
CASSSHSPEAGSNQKGYTF
TGCGCCAGCAGCTCACACAGTCCTGAAGCCGGGAGCAACCAAAAAGGCTACACCTTC
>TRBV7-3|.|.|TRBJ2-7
CASSFWGSDRPTSYEQYF
TGTGCCAGCAGCTTTTGGGGGTCGGACAGACCAACTTCCTACGAGCAGTACTTC
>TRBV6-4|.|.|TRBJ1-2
CASSRGSGYGYTF
TGTGCCAGCTCCCGAGGGAGCGGTTATGGCTACACCTTC
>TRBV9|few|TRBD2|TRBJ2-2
CASSVALAGVTGELFF
TGTGCCAGCAGCGTAGCGCTAGCGGGAGTGACCGGGGAGCTGTTTTTT
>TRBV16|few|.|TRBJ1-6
CASSRQGYDSPLHF
TGTGCCAGCAGCAGGCAGGGGTATGATTCACCCCTCCACTTT
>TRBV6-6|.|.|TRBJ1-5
CASSRSGVGNQPQHF
TGTGCCAGCAGTAGATCAGGGGTGGGCAATCAGCCCCAGCATTTT
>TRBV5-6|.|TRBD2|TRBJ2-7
CASSLPTSAAYEQYF
TGTGCCAGCAGCTTGCCGACTAGCGCGGCCTACGAGCAGTACTTC
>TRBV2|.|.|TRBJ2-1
CASGGARTKASSSEQFF
TGTGCCAGCGGGGGGGCCCGGACGAAGGCTTCATCCAGTGAGCAGTTCTTC
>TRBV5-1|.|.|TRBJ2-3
CASGPGWSTDTQYF
TGCGCCAGCGGGCCGGGGTGGAGCACAGATACGCAGTATTTT
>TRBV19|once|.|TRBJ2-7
CASSIAAESSYEQYF
TGTGCCAGTAGTATAGCAGCGGAGAGCTCCTACGAGCAGTACTTC
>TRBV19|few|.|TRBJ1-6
CASSGLLGPSPLHF
TGTGCCAGTAGCGGACTTTTGGGCCCTTCACCCCTCCACTTT